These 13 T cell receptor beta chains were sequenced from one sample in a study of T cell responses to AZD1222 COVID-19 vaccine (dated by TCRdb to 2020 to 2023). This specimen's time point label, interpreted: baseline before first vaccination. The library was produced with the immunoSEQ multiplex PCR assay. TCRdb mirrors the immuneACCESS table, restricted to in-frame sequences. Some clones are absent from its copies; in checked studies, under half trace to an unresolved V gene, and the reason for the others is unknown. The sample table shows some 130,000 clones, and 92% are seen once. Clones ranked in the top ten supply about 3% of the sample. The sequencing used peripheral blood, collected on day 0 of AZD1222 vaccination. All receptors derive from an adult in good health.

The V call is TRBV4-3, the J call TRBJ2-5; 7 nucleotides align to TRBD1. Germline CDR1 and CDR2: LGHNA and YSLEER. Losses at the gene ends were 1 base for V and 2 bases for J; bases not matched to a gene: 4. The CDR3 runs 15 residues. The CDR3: CASSQVPGQQETQYF. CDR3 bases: TGCGCCAGCAGCCAAGTACCGGGACAGCAAGAGACCCAGTACTTC.

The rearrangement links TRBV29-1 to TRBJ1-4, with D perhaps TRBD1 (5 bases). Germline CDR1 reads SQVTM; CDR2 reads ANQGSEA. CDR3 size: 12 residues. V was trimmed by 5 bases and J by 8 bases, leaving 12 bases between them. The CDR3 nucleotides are TGCAGCGTTTTGGGGGGAGGCGAAAAACTGTTTTTT. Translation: CSVLGGGEKLFF.

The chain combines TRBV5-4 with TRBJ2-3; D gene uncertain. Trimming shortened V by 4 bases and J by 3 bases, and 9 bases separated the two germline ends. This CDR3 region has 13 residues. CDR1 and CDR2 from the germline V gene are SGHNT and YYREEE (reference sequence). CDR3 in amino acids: CASSRSLTDTQYF. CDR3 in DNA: TGTGCCAGCAGCCGTAGTTTGACAGATACGCAGTATTTT.

The CDR3 reads CASSPQGAGKSYYGYTF. The CDR3 region has the DNA TGCGCCAGCAGCCCCCAGGGAGCAGGGAAGTCATACTATGGCTACACCTTC. V and J are TRBV4-3 and TRBJ1-2; a weak D match, TRBD1 (5 bases). The length of the CDR3 is 17 residues. V was shortened by 4 bases and J by 3 bases, with 21 bases between the two germline ends. Germline loops: CDR1 LGHNA, CDR2 YSLEER.

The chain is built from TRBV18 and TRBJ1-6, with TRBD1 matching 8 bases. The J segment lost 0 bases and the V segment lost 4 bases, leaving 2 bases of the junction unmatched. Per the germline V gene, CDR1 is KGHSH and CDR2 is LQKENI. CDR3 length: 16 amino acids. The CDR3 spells CASSRQGSSYNSPLHF. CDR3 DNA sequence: TGTGCCAGCTCACGACAGGGGAGCTCCTATAATTCACCCCTCCACTTT.

CDR3 in DNA: TGTGCCAGCAGGATTCCGGGACTAGCGGGCCCAGTGACCCAGTACTTC. Protein product: CASRIPGLAGPVTQYF. The chain carries TRBV28 and TRBJ2-5, with 12 bases matching TRBD2. The CDR3 covers 16 residues. V gave up 6 bases and J gave up 7 bases; unmatched junction bases: 12. Germline CDR1 is MDHEN and CDR2 is SYDVKM.

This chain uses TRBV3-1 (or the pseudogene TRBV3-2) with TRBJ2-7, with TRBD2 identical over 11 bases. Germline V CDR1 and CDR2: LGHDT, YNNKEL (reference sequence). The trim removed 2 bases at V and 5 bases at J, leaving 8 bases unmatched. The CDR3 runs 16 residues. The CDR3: CASSQYGLAGDHEQYF. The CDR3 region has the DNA TGTGCCAGCAGCCAATACGGACTAGCGGGCGACCACGAGCAGTACTTC.

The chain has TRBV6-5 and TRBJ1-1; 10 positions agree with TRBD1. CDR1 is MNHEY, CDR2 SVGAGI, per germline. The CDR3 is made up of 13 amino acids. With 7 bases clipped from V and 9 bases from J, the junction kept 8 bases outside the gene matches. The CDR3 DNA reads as TGTGCCAGCACCCCGGGACAGGGGCGGCAAGCTTTCTTT. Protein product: CASTPGQGRQAFF.

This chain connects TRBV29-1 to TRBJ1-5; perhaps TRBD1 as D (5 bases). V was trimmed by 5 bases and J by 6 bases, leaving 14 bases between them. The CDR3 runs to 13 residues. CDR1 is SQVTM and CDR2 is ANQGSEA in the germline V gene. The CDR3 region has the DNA TGCAGCGTTCAGGGAAACTCAGGTCAGCCCCAGCATTTT. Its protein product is CSVQGNSGQPQHF.

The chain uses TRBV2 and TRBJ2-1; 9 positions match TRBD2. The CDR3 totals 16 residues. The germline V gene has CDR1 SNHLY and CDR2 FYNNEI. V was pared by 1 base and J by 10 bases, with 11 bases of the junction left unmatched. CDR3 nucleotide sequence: TGTGCCAGCAGTGAAGGGAGACTAGGGGCGGGGGGGGAGCAGTTCTTC. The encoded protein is CASSEGRLGAGGEQFF.

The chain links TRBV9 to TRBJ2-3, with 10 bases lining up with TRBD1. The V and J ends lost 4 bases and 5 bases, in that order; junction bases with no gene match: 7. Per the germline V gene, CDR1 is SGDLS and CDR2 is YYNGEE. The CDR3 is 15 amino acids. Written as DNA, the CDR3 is TGTGCCAGCAGCTCAAGGACAGGGGGTGGAGATACGCAGTATTTT. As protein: CASSSRTGGGDTQYF.

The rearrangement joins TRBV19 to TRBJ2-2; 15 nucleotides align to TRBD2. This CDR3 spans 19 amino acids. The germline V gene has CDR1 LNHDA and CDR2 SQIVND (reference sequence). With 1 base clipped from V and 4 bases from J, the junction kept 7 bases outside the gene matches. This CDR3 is CASSIGGLAGGRGTGELFF. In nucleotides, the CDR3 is TGTGCCAGTAGTATAGGGGGACTAGCGGGAGGCAGAGGCACCGGGGAGCTGTTTTTT.

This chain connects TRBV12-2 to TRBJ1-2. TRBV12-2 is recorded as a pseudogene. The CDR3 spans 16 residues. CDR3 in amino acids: CASRLGGAENGYGYTF. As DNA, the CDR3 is TGTGCAAGTCGCTTAGGGGGGGCGGAGAACGGCTATGGCTACACCTTC.